The next 22 T cell receptor beta chains were all read from a single sample in a study of cytomegalovirus exposure and HLA in healthy donors. PCR primers comprised 60 Vbeta and 13 Jbeta primers. Profiling relied on immunoSEQ multiplex PCR, and the TCRdb table lists in-frame clones only, not all of them. The table records more than 85,000 clones, around four fifths of them present only once. The sequenced material came from PBMCs. All receptors derive from a man between 40 and 49 years old in good health and CMV-seronegative.

This clone was detected a few times. The genes are TRBV7-9 and TRBJ1-5; D is possibly TRBD1 (5 bases). This CDR3 comprises 16 residues. Germline V gives CDR1 SEHNR, CDR2 FQNEAQ (reference sequence). With 3 bases removed from V and 4 bases from J, the gap between germline ends came to 16 bases. For the CDR3, the DNA is TGTGCCAGCAGCTTGGGGACTCCGGGATATAATCAGCCCCAGCATTTT. Its translation is CASSLGTPGYNQPQHF.

The rearrangement links TRBV28 to TRBJ1-3, with D possibly being TRBD1 (5 bases). The CDR3 spans 15 residues. Germline-derived CDR1 and CDR2 are MDHEN and SYDVKM. Trimming pared 6 bases from V and 0 bases from J, leaving 12 bases between. CDR3: CASSLWGPSGNTIYF. CDR3 bases: TGTGCCAGCAGCCTTTGGGGCCCCTCTGGAAACACCATATATTTT.

The chain couples TRBV6-5 to TRBJ2-7; 9 bases agree with TRBD1. The germline CDR1 and CDR2 sequences are MNHEY and SVGAGI. V lost 5 bases, J lost 4 bases, and 6 bases stayed unmatched. The CDR3 has 14 amino acids. The CDR3 nucleotides read TGTGCCAGCAGTAAGACAGGGGGAAAGTACGAGCAGTACTTC. Translating it yields CASSKTGGKYEQYF.

The gene calls are TRBV29-1 and TRBJ1-2; 8 nucleotides agree with TRBD1. Germline-derived CDR1 and CDR2 are SQVTM and ANQGSEA. V trimming: 1 base; J trimming: 5 bases; junction bases outside the gene matches: 12. This CDR3 spans 16 amino acids. The CDR3 sequence: CSVEAVDQGAGYGYTF. The CDR3 bases are TGCAGCGTTGAAGCAGTCGACCAGGGGGCTGGATATGGCTACACCTTC.

The chain couples TRBV11-2 to TRBJ2-5, with TRBD2 matching 10 bases. CDR1 and CDR2 (germline): SGHAT, FQNNGV. After removal of 4 bases from V and 4 bases from J, the junction contained 9 bases not matched to a gene. The CDR3 contains 16 residues. CDR3 residues: CASSSRPSGSGETQYF. The CDR3 DNA follows: TGTGCCAGCAGCTCCAGACCTAGCGGGAGTGGAGAGACCCAGTACTTC.

The chain is built from TRBV27 and TRBJ2-7, with D tentatively TRBD1 (6 bases). Trimming cost V 3 bases and J 4 bases, with 19 bases left between them. The CDR3 has 16 amino acids. Germline values: CDR1 MNHEY, CDR2 SMNVEV (reference sequence). This CDR3 reads CASSFETTGHLYEQYF. For the CDR3, the DNA is TGTGCCAGCAGTTTCGAAACCACGGGACACTTATACGAGCAGTACTTC.

The CDR3 nucleotides read TGTGCCAGCTCACCAACAGGACGGATGAACACTGAAGCTTTCTTT. Translation: CASSPTGRMNTEAFF. The V call is TRBV18, the J call TRBJ1-1; maybe TRBD1 (5 bases). Per the germline V gene, CDR1 is KGHSH and CDR2 is LQKENI. V was cut by 2 bases and J by 0 bases, with 10 bases left in between. The CDR3 contains 15 residues. Full variable domain (missing parts from reference TRBV18 and TRBJ1-1): NAGVMQNPRHLVRRRGQEARLRCSPMKGHSHVYWYRQLPEEGLKFMVYLQKENIIDESGMPKERFSAEFPKEGPSILRIQQVVRGDSAAYFCASSPTGRMNTEAFFGQGTRLTVV.

This chain joins TRBV19 and TRBJ2-7, with 8 bases fitting TRBD1. Germline lookup yields CDR1 LNHDA and CDR2 SQIVND (reference sequence). The CDR3 extends over 14 amino acids. The V gene end was trimmed by 5 bases and the J gene end by 3 bases; junction bases not matched to a gene: 6. The CDR3 sequence: CASSARQGSYEQYF. CDR3 nucleotide sequence: TGTGCCAGTAGTGCCCGACAGGGGAGCTACGAGCAGTACTTC. The full variable domain, with the rest looked up from reference TRBV19 and TRBJ2-7, is DGGITQSPKYLFRKEGQNVTLSCEQNLNHDAMYWYRQDPGQGLRLIYYSQIVNDFQKGDIAEGYSVSREKKESFPLTVTSAQKNPTAFYLCASSARQGSYEQYFGPGTRLTVT.

The chain is built from TRBV7-6 and TRBJ1-2, with TRBD1 identical over 8 bases. CDR3 size: 14 residues. Germline values: CDR1 SGHVS, CDR2 FNYEAQ. V was clipped by 2 bases and J by 7 bases; unmatched bases: 6. CDR3 sequence reads: CASSLSGGAGGYTF. CDR3 DNA: TGTGCCAGCAGCTTATCAGGGGGCGCGGGTGGCTACACCTTC.

The rearrangement links TRBV7-2 to TRBJ2-2; D is perhaps TRBD1 (5 bases). The germline V gene has CDR1 SGHTA and CDR2 FQGNSA. This CDR3 has 15 residues. V lost 2 bases, J lost 4 bases, and 11 bases lay in between. The DNA for the CDR3 is TGTGCCAGCAGCTTAAATTGGGGCAGCACCGGGGAGCTGTTTTTT. Its translation: CASSLNWGSTGELFF.

On this clone: One end of the junction does not line up with germline, which may come from a read error. The chain links TRBV7-9 to TRBJ1-5; a possible D gene is TRBD1 (5 bases). The germline CDR1 and CDR2 sequences are SEHNR and FQNEAQ (reference sequence). The CDR3 runs 15 residues. CDR3 in DNA: TGTTCCAGCAGCTTAGGGGTAGGGGGCAATCAGCCCCAGCATTTT. Its translation: CSSSLGVGGNQPQHF. The complete variable domain, with remaining parts taken from reference TRBV7-9 and TRBJ1-5, reads DTGVSQNPRHKITKRGQNVTFRCDPISEHNRLYWYRQTLGQGPEFLTYFQNEAQLEKSRLLSDRFSAERPKGSFSTLEIQRTEQGDSAMYLCSSSLGVGGNQPQHFGDGTRLSIL.

V is TRBV5-1 and J is TRBJ2-7; a possible D gene is TRBD2 (7 bases). The CDR3 extends over 13 amino acids. V was cut by 7 bases and J by 2 bases, with 13 bases left in between. The germline gives CDR1 SGHRS, CDR2 YFSETQ. Written as DNA, the CDR3 is TGCGCCAGCTCCAGAGGGGGGGCCTACGAGCAGTACTTC. Residues: CASSRGGAYEQYF. Full variable domain (missing parts from reference TRBV5-1 and TRBJ2-7): KAGVTQTPRYLIKTRGQQVTLSCSPISGHRSVSWYQQTPGQGLQFLFEYFSETQRNKGNFPGRFSGRQFSNSRSEMNVSTLELGDSALYLCASSRGGAYEQYFGPGTRLTVT.

The J gene is TRBJ2-3, the V gene TRBV4-1, with D tentatively TRBD2 (7 bases). This CDR3 spans 16 amino acids. V was pared by 1 base and J by 2 bases, with 13 bases between. Germline values: CDR1 MGHRA, CDR2 YSYEKL. The DNA for the CDR3 is TGCGCCAGCAGCCAAGGGGGGGGCTTTACCACAGATACGCAGTATTTT. Translation: CASSQGGGFTTDTQYF.

CDR3 sequence: CASSYDRQGVSHF. The CDR3 DNA reads as TGTGCCAGCAGTTACGACCGACAGGGGGTGTCGCATTTT. This chain connects TRBV6-5 to TRBJ1-5, with 9 bases that match TRBD1. From germline, CDR1 is MNHEY and CDR2 SVGAGI. The CDR3 has 13 residues. The V gene end was trimmed by 2 bases and the J gene end by 15 bases; junction bases not matched to a gene: 8.

The V and J genes are TRBV9 and TRBJ2-1; D is possibly TRBD1 (5 bases). Looked up from germline, CDR1 is SGDLS and CDR2 is YYNGEE. The CDR3 loop spans 13 amino acids. With 2 bases removed from V and 5 bases from J, the gap between germline ends came to 8 bases. CDR3 protein: CASSVGRDNEQFF. CDR3 coding DNA: TGTGCCAGCAGCGTGGGCAGGGACAATGAGCAGTTCTTC. Together with reference TRBV9 and TRBJ2-1, the CDR3 gives the full variable domain: DSGVTQTPKHLITATGQRVTLRCSPRSGDLSVYWYQQSLDQGLQFLIQYYNGEERAKGNILERFSAQQFPDLHSELNLSSLELGDSALYFCASSVGRDNEQFFGPGTRLTVL.

In nucleotides, the CDR3 is TGTGCCACCAGCAGAGTCCCGGGATTGAACACTGAAGCTTTCTTT. It codes for CATSRVPGLNTEAFF. J is TRBJ1-1 and V is TRBV15, with no clear D. V lost 1 base, J lost 0 bases, and 9 bases lay in between. Germline V CDR1 and CDR2: LNHNV, YYDKDF (reference sequence). This CDR3 spans 15 amino acids. The complete variable domain, with remaining parts taken from reference TRBV15 and TRBJ1-1, reads DAMVIQNPRYQVTQFGKPVTLSCSQTLNHNVMYWYQQKSSQAPKLLFHYYDKDFNNEADTPDNFQSRRPNTSFCFLDIRSPGLGDTAMYLCATSRVPGLNTEAFFGQGTRLTVV.

This chain links TRBV6-6 with TRBJ1-2, with D tentatively TRBD1 (6 bases). The CDR3 has 14 residues. Germline V CDR1 and CDR2: MNHNY, SVGAGI (reference sequence). V was cut by 2 bases and J by 3 bases, with 10 bases left in between. The CDR3 DNA sequence: TGTGCCAGCAGTTACCAGGACAGCCACTATGGCTACACCTTC. It encodes CASSYQDSHYGYTF.

The genes are TRBV28 and TRBJ2-7; D not resolved. The germline V and J ends were trimmed by 2 bases and 6 bases, with 8 bases remaining between them. The germline V gene has CDR1 MDHEN and CDR2 SYDVKM. This CDR3 region has 12 residues. The CDR3 DNA follows: TGTGCCAGCAGTTTAGGTGGCTTCGAGCAGTACTTC. Its protein product is CASSLGGFEQYF.

The chain joins TRBV19 to TRBJ1-5; D remains unclear. Germline V gene data show CDR1 as LNHDA and CDR2 as SQIVND (reference sequence). Trimming left V 6 bases short and J 0 bases short, with 3 bases between. There are 12 residues in the CDR3. In DNA, the CDR3 is TGTGCCAGTAGCAATAGCAATCAGCCCCAGCATTTT. This translates into CASSNSNQPQHF.

The chain has TRBV5-1 and TRBJ2-7, with D perhaps TRBD2 (5 bases). The germline V gene has CDR1 SGHRS and CDR2 YFSETQ. The CDR3 loop spans 14 amino acids. V was trimmed by 1 base and J by 9 bases, leaving 17 bases between them. CDR3 nucleotide sequence: TGCGCCAGCAGCTTGCTTCGAACCCCTGAGGGGCAGTACTTC. Its translation: CASSLLRTPEGQYF.

The J gene is TRBJ1-6, the V gene TRBV2, with D possibly being TRBD1 (6 bases). Trimming stripped 6 bases from V and 3 bases from J, with 15 bases between. The germline gives CDR1 SNHLY, CDR2 FYNNEI. The CDR3 has 16 residues. The CDR3 DNA sequence: TGTGCCAGCAGCAGAACAGGGACAAACTATAATTCACCCCTCCACTTT. Translated: CASSRTGTNYNSPLHF.

The CDR3 protein is CASRSPGGGETQYF. In DNA, the CDR3 is TGTGCCAGCCGATCTCCGGGAGGAGGGGAGACCCAGTACTTC. The chain recombines TRBV11-2 with TRBJ2-5; 7 nucleotides agree with TRBD2. CDR3 length equals 14 residues. V shed 8 bases, J shed 5 bases, and the junction held 11 bases outside the gene matches. Germline V gene lookup returns CDR1 SGHAT and CDR2 FQNNGV.